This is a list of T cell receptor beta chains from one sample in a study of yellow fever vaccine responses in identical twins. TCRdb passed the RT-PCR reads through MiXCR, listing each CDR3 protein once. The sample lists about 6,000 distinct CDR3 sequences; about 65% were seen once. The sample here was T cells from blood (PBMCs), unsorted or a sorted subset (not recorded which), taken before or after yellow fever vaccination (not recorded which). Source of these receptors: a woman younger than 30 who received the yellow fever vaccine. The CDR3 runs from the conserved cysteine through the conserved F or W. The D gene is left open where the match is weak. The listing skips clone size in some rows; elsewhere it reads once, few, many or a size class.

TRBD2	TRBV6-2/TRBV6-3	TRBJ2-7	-	CASSYATSGVSYEQYF	TGTGCCAGCAGTTACGCGACTAGCGGGGTCTCCTACGAGCAGTACTTC
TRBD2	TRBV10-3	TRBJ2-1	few	CAISGGEREVYNEQFF	TGTGCCATCAGTGGGGGCGAGCGGGAGGTCTACAATGAGCAGTTCTTC
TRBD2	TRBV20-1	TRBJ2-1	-	CSGFGRAVDEQFF	TGCAGTGGTTTCGGGAGGGCCGTGGATGAGCAGTTCTTC
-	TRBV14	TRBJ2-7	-	CASSMDKSYEQYF	TGTGCCAGCAGCATGGACAAATCCTACGAGCAGTACTTC
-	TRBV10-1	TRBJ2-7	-	CASGHTGSYEQYF	TGCGCCAGCGGCCATACAGGGTCCTACGAGCAGTACTTC
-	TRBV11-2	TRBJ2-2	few	CASSLDWEPLGTGELFF	TGTGCCAGCAGCTTAGATTGGGAGCCGTTGGGCACCGGGGAGCTGTTTTTT
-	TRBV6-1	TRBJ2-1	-	CASSTQGGSNEQFF	TGTGCCAGCAGTACCCAAGGGGGTAGCAATGAGCAGTTCTTC
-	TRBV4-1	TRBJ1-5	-	CASSQDRGAGQPQHF	TGCGCCAGCAGCCAAGATCGGGGAGCCGGTCAGCCCCAGCATTTT
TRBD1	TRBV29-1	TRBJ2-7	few	CSVRDSTTSYEQYF	TGCAGCGTCCGGGACAGTACGACCTCCTACGAGCAGTACTTC
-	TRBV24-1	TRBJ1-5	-	CATSDPSVSQPQHF	TGTGCCACCAGTGACCCCAGTGTATCTCAGCCCCAGCATTTT
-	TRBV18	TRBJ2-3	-	CASSPGLPADTQYF	TGTGCCAGCTCACCAGGGCTGCCAGCAGATACGCAGTATTTT
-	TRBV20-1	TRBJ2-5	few	CSARGEGETETQYF	TGCAGTGCTAGAGGGGAAGGAGAAACTGAGACCCAGTACTTC
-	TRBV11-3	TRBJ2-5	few	CASSLVAGSGETQYF	TGTGCCAGCAGCTTAGTAGCTGGGAGCGGGGAGACCCAGTACTTC
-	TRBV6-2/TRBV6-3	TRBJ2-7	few	CASSYSNLYEQYF	TGTGCCAGCAGTTACTCGAATCTTTACGAGCAGTACTTC
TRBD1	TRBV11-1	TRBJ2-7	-	CASSGDRLSYEQYF	TGTGCCAGCAGCGGGGACAGGCTCTCCTACGAGCAGTACTTC
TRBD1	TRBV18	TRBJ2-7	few	CASSPPRGQGAGEQYF	TGTGCCAGCTCACCACCGAGAGGACAGGGGGCAGGAGAGCAGTACTTC
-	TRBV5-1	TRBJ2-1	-	CASRLADNEQFF	TGCGCCAGCAGGTTAGCGGATAATGAGCAGTTCTTC
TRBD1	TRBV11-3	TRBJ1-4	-	CASSSYPGGTGVEKLFF	TGTGCCAGCAGCTCGTATCCCGGGGGGACAGGGGTTGAAAAACTGTTTTTT
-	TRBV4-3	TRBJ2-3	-	CASSQETAFTDTQYF	TGCGCCAGCAGCCAAGAGACAGCGTTTACAGATACGCAGTATTTT
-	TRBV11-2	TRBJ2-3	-	CASSLEALERVPDTQYF	TGTGCCAGCAGCTTAGAAGCGCTAGAGAGGGTCCCAGATACGCAGTATTTT
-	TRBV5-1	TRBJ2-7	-	CASSLSGASEQYF	TGCGCCAGCAGCTTGTCAGGGGCGTCGGAGCAGTACTTC
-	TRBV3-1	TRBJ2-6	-	CASSQRGGSLSSGANVLTF	TGTGCCAGCAGCCAAAGGGGCGGATCCCTCAGCTCTGGGGCCAACGTCCTGACTTTC
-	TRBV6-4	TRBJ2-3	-	CASSSAGPTDTQYF	TGTGCCAGCAGCTCGGCAGGGCCCACAGATACGCAGTATTTT
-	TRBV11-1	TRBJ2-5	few	CASSLARAVQETQYF	TGTGCCAGCAGCTTAGCGCGGGCAGTCCAAGAGACCCAGTACTTC
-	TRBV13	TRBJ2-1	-	CASFSDSYNEQFF	TGTGCCAGCTTCTCGGACAGCTACAATGAGCAGTTCTTC
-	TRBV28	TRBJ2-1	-	CASKRAGLYNEQFF	TGTGCCAGCAAAAGGGCAGGTCTATACAATGAGCAGTTCTTC
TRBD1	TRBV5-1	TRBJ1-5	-	CASSLDSTGDDSDQPQHF	TGCGCCAGCAGCTTGGATTCGACAGGGGACGACTCGGATCAGCCCCAGCATTTT
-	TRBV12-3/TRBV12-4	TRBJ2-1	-	CASSLTSSYNEQFF	TGTGCCAGCAGTTTAACTAGCTCCTACAATGAGCAGTTCTTC
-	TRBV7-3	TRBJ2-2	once	CASSLLLNTGELFF	TGTGCCAGCAGCTTATTACTGAACACCGGGGAGCTGTTTTTT
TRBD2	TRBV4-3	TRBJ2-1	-	CASSPEREYNEQFF	TGCGCCAGCAGCCCAGAGCGGGAGTACAATGAGCAGTTCTTC
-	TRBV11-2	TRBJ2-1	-	CASSFYREEVINEQFF	TGTGCCAGCAGCTTCTACAGGGAGGAAGTGATCAATGAGCAGTTCTTC
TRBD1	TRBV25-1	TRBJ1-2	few	CASSPTLSGTGGLFSGYTF	TGTGCCAGCAGCCCGACTTTGTCCGGGACAGGGGGTTTGTTCAGTGGCTACACCTTC
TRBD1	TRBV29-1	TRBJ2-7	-	CSATPPGQKIYEQYF	TGCAGCGCCACACCCCCGGGACAGAAAATTTACGAGCAGTACTTC
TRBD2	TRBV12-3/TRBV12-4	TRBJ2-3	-	CASSSGTSGSADTQYF	TGTGCCAGCAGTTCGGGGACTAGCGGGAGTGCAGATACGCAGTATTTT
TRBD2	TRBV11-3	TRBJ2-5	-	CASSRLAGEETQYF	TGTGCCAGCAGCCGTTTAGCGGGAGAAGAGACCCAGTACTTC
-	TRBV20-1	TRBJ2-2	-	CSARGPFEGELFF	TGCAGTGCTAGAGGGCCCTTCGAGGGGGAGCTGTTTTTT
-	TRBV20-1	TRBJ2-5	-	CSARMVGAPKTQYF	TGCAGTGCTAGGATGGTGGGGGCCCCGAAGACCCAGTACTTC
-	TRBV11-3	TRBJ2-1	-	CASSLPSARDYNEQFF	TGTGCCAGCAGCTTACCTAGCGCCCGCGATTACAATGAGCAGTTCTTC
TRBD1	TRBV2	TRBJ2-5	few	CASTRDRGKETQYF	TGTGCCAGCACGCGGGACAGGGGAAAAGAGACCCAGTACTTC
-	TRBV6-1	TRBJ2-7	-	CASSRTASYEQYF	TGTGCCAGCAGTAGGACAGCCTCCTACGAGCAGTACTTC
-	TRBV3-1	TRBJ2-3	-	CASSQDRSDTQYF	TGTGCCAGCAGCCAAGACCGCTCGGATACGCAGTATTTT
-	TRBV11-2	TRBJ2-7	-	CASRPAFDYEQYF	TGTGCCAGCAGGCCAGCCTTCGACTACGAGCAGTACTTC
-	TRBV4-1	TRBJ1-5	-	CASSQESVAGNQPQHF	TGCGCCAGCAGCCAAGAAAGCGTGGCAGGCAATCAGCCCCAGCATTTT
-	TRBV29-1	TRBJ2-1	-	CSDDSYNEQFF	TGCAGCGATGACAGCTACAATGAGCAGTTCTTC
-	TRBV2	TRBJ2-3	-	CASSWATDTQYF	TGTGCCAGCAGTTGGGCCACAGATACGCAGTATTTT
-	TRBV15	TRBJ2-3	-	CATSISVSRDTQYF	TGTGCCACCAGCATCTCAGTGTCACGAGATACGCAGTATTTT